A selection of T cell receptor beta chains follows, all from one sample in a study of vaccination effects on CD4 cells after COVID-19. For these receptors, no antigen is known. Assay used: immunoSEQ multiplex PCR; TCRdb lists only in-frame clones, some missing. This repertoire shows roughly 76,000 clones, around 70% found once; its top ten account for 1.5% to 2%. The input for sequencing was CD4+ T cells from PBMCs cultured with HCoV-229E spike peptides, taken before COVID-19 vaccination. The receptors originated from a human donor who received a COVID-19 vaccine. CDR3s include the opening cysteine and the closing phenylalanine or tryptophan. A D gene is named only where the DNA matches it firmly. Size is omitted from some rows. Given values are once, few, many or a class for expanded clones.

D	V	J	size	DNA	CDR3
NA	TRBV9	TRBJ1-3	NA	TGTGCCAGCAGCACCCGCGGGGCCAACTCTGGAAACACCATATATTTT	CASSTRGANSGNTIYF
TRBD1	TRBV6-5	TRBJ2-5	NA	TGTGCCAGCAGTTCTTCCGGGACAGACCAAGAGACCCAGTACTTC	CASSSSGTDQETQYF
TRBD1	TRBV7-2	TRBJ1-2	NA	TGTGCCAGCAGCAGAACAGGGGTGGCGGGCTATGGCTACACCTTC	CASSRTGVAGYGYTF
NA	TRBV5-1	TRBJ1-4	NA	TGCGCCAGCAGCTTTAAAGGGTATGAGGAAAAACTGTTTTTT	CASSFKGYEEKLFF
NA	TRBV10-3	TRBJ1-1	NA	TGTGCCATCAGTACCGGGCAGACTATTAAGGGCACTGAAGCTTTCTTT	CAISTGQTIKGTEAFF
NA	TRBV30	TRBJ2-4	NA	TGTGCCTGGAGCGGACAGCTTCTAGCCAAAAACATTCAGTACTTC	CAWSGQLLAKNIQYF
NA	TRBV6-5	TRBJ1-3	NA	TGTGCCAGCAGTTACTCTCGCCCGGAAAATGGAAACACCATATATTTT	CASSYSRPENGNTIYF
NA	TRBV10-2	TRBJ1-2	NA	TGCGCCAGCAGTAGCGCTGGGGACTATGGCTACACCTTC	CASSSAGDYGYTF
NA	TRBV9	TRBJ1-1	NA	TGTGCCAGCAGCAAAAGTACAGGGTGGGGTGAAGCTTTCTTT	CASSKSTGWGEAFF
NA	TRBV4-2	TRBJ2-3	NA	TGTGCCAGCAGCCGGACAGATACGCAGTATTTT	CASSRTDTQYF
NA	TRBV5-4	TRBJ2-3	NA	TGTGCCAGCAGCTTGGATTACGGCCCAGATACGCAGTATTTT	CASSLDYGPDTQYF
TRBD1	TRBV5-1	TRBJ2-1	once	TGCGCCAGCAGCTACACGACGGGACAGCTCAATGAGCAGTTCTTC	CASSYTTGQLNEQFF
TRBD1	TRBV27	TRBJ1-2	NA	TGTGCCAGCGGCCAGGGGGGCATCTCTTATAACTATGGCTACACCTTC	CASGQGGISYNYGYTF
TRBD1	TRBV2	TRBJ2-5	NA	TGTGCCAGCAGCCCGACAGGGTTGCAAGAGACCCAGTACTTC	CASSPTGLQETQYF
NA	TRBV6-5	TRBJ1-1	NA	TGTGCCAGCAGTTACTCAACTAACACTGAAGCTTTCTTT	CASSYSTNTEAFF
NA	TRBV19	TRBJ2-1	NA	TGTGCCAGCCTGAGGGTGTCGGGGGAGCAGTTCTTC	CASLRVSGEQFF